These 27 T cell receptor beta chains were sequenced from one sample in a study of shared clonotypes between healthy human individuals. TCRdb keeps only in-frame clones here, not all; method: immunoSEQ multiplex PCR. In the table there are roughly 2.2 million clones, just over 90% of which are singletons. Sequencing used naive CD4+ T cells from PBMCs. Noted subset: CD45RA+ positively selected. All receptors derive from a man aged 18 to 30 in good health. Some clones in this sample may be carry-over from other donors' samples.

The CDR3: CASSLGAGRSGANVLTF. The CDR3 DNA follows: TGTGCCAGCAGCTTAGGAGCGGGACGATCTGGGGCCAACGTCCTGACTTTC. The rearrangement joins TRBV7-8 to TRBJ2-6, with 7 bases identical to TRBD2. The CDR3 extends over 17 amino acids. Trimming at V came to 1 base and at J to 1 base, leaving 4 bases not matched to a gene. Germline CDR1 SGHVS, CDR2 FQNEAQ.

This rearrangement joins TRBV28 to TRBJ1-1; a weak D match, TRBD1 (5 bases). Looked up from germline, CDR1 is MDHEN and CDR2 is SYDVKM. The CDR3 spans 12 residues. V lost 8 bases to trimming and J lost 1 base, with 8 bases between them. CDR3 DNA sequence: TGTGCCAGCGGGGCACCGAACACTGAAGCTTTCTTT. Protein: CASGAPNTEAFF.

This clone came up once. The gene calls are TRBV7-9 and TRBJ2-1; D is undetermined. The germline V gene has CDR1 SEHNR and CDR2 FQNEAQ (reference sequence). V was cut by 3 bases and J by 2 bases, with 8 bases left in between. The CDR3 runs to 14 residues. The CDR3 sequence: CASSFYLAYNEQFF. The CDR3 DNA sequence: TGTGCCAGCAGCTTTTATTTGGCCTACAATGAGCAGTTCTTC.

The sample holds a few counts of this clone. The V gene is TRBV19, the J gene TRBJ1-2, with D perhaps matching TRBD1 (6 bases). Per germline, CDR1 LNHDA and CDR2 SQIVND (reference sequence). The ends were cut back, 5 bases at V and 0 bases at J, with 13 bases in the middle. CDR3 size: 15 residues. CDR3 region: CASSQQGNPNYGYTF. DNA of the CDR3: TGTGCCAGTAGTCAACAGGGAAATCCTAACTATGGCTACACCTTC.

The gene calls are TRBV11-2 and TRBJ2-1, with D maybe TRBD2 (7 bases). The CDR3 covers 15 residues. Germline V gene lookup returns CDR1 SGHAT and CDR2 FQNNGV. The ends were cut back, 1 base at V and 8 bases at J, with 15 bases in the middle. The CDR3 nucleotides read TGTGCCAGCAGCTTAGGTATGTGGGGGGGCGATGAGCAGTTCTTC. It is translated as CASSLGMWGGDEQFF.

The chain carries TRBV2 and TRBJ2-4; 7 nucleotides agree with TRBD1. Losses at the gene ends were 3 bases for V and 0 bases for J; bases not matched to a gene: 5. Germline lookup yields CDR1 SNHLY and CDR2 FYNNEI. CDR3 length: 16 residues. The CDR3 loop reads CASSEIGTVAKNIQYF. The CDR3 DNA follows: TGTGCCAGCAGTGAGATAGGGACAGTAGCCAAAAACATTCAGTACTTC. Full variable domain (outside the CDR3, taken from reference TRBV2 and TRBJ2-4): EPEVTQTPSHQVTQMGQEVILRCVPISNHLYFYWYRQILGQKVEFLVSFYNNEISEKSEIFDDQFSVERPDGSNFTLKIRSTKLEDSAMYFCASSEIGTVAKNIQYFGAGTRLSVL.

The V and J genes are TRBV5-1 and TRBJ2-7, with 10 bases identical to TRBD1. V was clipped by 6 bases and J by 7 bases; unmatched bases: 16. The germline V gene encodes CDR1 SGHRS and CDR2 YFSETQ. The CDR3 runs 16 residues. The CDR3 sequence: CASTQQTGTGAVEQYF. Here the CDR3 DNA reads TGCGCCAGCACCCAACAAACCGGGACAGGGGCTGTAGAGCAGTACTTC.

The chain carries TRBV29-1 and TRBJ2-2; either TRBD1 or TRBD2 may fit D (5 bases each). Trimming shortened V by 5 bases and J by 2 bases, and 12 bases separated the two germline ends. CDR3 size: 14 residues. Germline V gene sequence: CDR1 SQVTM, CDR2 ANQGSEA. The DNA for the CDR3 is TGCAGCGTTCCGGGACGGATAAACACCGGGGAGCTGTTTTTT. It yields the protein CSVPGRINTGELFF.

The genes are TRBV28 and TRBJ2-2, with 7 bases lining up with TRBD1. V lost 5 bases, J lost 6 bases, and 9 bases stayed unmatched. The CDR3 runs to 15 residues. The V gene's germline CDR1 is MDHEN and CDR2 SYDVKM. The CDR3 DNA sequence: TGTGCCAGCAGTCCCGGGACAGTCAGGGCCGGGGAGCTGTTTTTT. Amino acid sequence: CASSPGTVRAGELFF.

This chain connects TRBV7-8 to TRBJ2-7; D gene uncertain. In germline, CDR1 is SGHVS, CDR2 FQNEAQ. V dropped 5 bases and J dropped 3 bases, with 5 bases sitting between them. The CDR3 totals 11 residues. CDR3 sequence: CASSRYYEQYF. DNA for the CDR3: TGTGCCAGCAGCCGATACTACGAGCAGTACTTC.

This clone has only one observation. The J gene is TRBJ1-1, the V gene TRBV5-1; D remains unclear. V was trimmed by 0 bases and J by 6 bases, leaving 9 bases between them. CDR1 and CDR2 (germline): SGHRS, YFSETQ. The length of the CDR3 is 13 residues. The CDR3 loop reads CASSLGRTAEAFF. CDR3 coding DNA: TGCGCCAGCAGCTTGGGGCGGACGGCTGAAGCTTTCTTT.

The chain recombines TRBV6-6 with TRBJ1-1; no firm D call. Trimming removed 6 bases from V and 4 bases from J, with 12 bases in between. The CDR3 extends over 13 amino acids. Germline CDR1 is MNHNY and CDR2 is SVGAGI (reference sequence). As DNA, the CDR3 is TGTGCCAGCAGATCCGGGATTGGCACTGAAGCTTTCTTT. Its protein is CASRSGIGTEAFF.

The genes are TRBV28 and TRBJ1-1, with D uncertain. The germline gives CDR1 MDHEN, CDR2 SYDVKM. The CDR3 has 13 amino acids. V was pared by 6 bases and J by 4 bases, with 12 bases between. The CDR3 region is CASSLPRSTEAFF. CDR3 bases: TGTGCCAGCAGCCTTCCTCGGAGCACTGAAGCTTTCTTT. Variable domain in full (rest from reference TRBV28 and TRBJ1-1): DVKVTQSSRYLVKRTGEKVFLECVQDMDHENMFWYRQDPGLGLRLIYFSYDVKMKEKGDIPEGYSVSREKKERFSLILESASTNQTSMYLCASSLPRSTEAFFGQGTRLTVV.

V is TRBV19 and J is TRBJ2-3; the D is unclear. The V gene lost 7 bases and the J gene lost 5 bases, with 16 bases spanning the gap. CDR1 and CDR2 from the germline V gene are LNHDA and SQIVND (reference sequence). This CDR3 region has 14 residues. The chain's CDR3 is CASTLRVKGDTQYF. The CDR3 nucleotides are TGTGCCAGTACCTTAAGGGTTAAGGGAGATACGCAGTATTTT.

This rearrangement joins TRBV11-2 to TRBJ2-7; 7 bases are shared with TRBD1. This CDR3 is 14 amino acids long. V shed 3 bases and J 4 bases; nucleotides not matched to a gene: 6. Germline loops: CDR1 SGHAT, CDR2 FQNNGV. In DNA form, the CDR3 reads TGTGCCAGCAGCTTGACAGGGAGTGAATACGAGCAGTACTTC. Its protein product is CASSLTGSEYEQYF.

The genes are TRBV6-6 and TRBJ1-6; D gene ambiguous. Deletions cut 5 bases from V and 0 bases from J, with 8 bases between. This CDR3 is built from 15 residues. The V gene's germline CDR1 is MNHNY and CDR2 SVGAGI (reference sequence). The DNA of the CDR3 is TGTGCCAGCAGTCTTGAGAGCTCCTATAATTCACCCCTCCACTTT. Protein product: CASSLESSYNSPLHF.

V is TRBV6-5 and J is TRBJ2-1; TRBD2 agrees at 8 bases. The V gene's germline CDR1 is MNHEY and CDR2 SVGAGI. The CDR3 sequence is 15 residues long. Unmatched junction bases numbered 12, after V lost 6 bases and J lost 8 bases. CDR3 sequence reads: CASRTGTSRHDEQFF. The CDR3 DNA follows: TGTGCCAGCAGGACCGGGACTAGTCGTCACGATGAGCAGTTCTTC.

V usage is TRBV5-8 and J usage is TRBJ1-5; a possible D gene is TRBD1 (6 bases). Trimming left V 4 bases short and J 2 bases short, with 10 bases between. This CDR3 comprises 14 residues. CDR1 and CDR2 (germline): SGHTS, YDEGEE. CDR3 sequence (DNA): TGTGCCAGCAGCCTTGGACAGCGCAATCAGCCCCAGCATTTT. Encoded protein: CASSLGQRNQPQHF.

This clone was counted a few times. The gene calls are TRBV29-1 and TRBJ2-6; D gene uncertain. V lost 3 bases to trimming and J lost 0 bases, with 3 bases between them. The germline V gene has CDR1 SQVTM and CDR2 ANQGSEA. There are 13 residues in the CDR3. Written as DNA, the CDR3 is TGCAGCGTTGAGTACTCTGGGGCCAACGTCCTGACTTTC. Translated: CSVEYSGANVLTF. Full variable domain (remainder filled in from reference TRBV29-1 and TRBJ2-6): SAVISQKPSRDICQRGTSLTIQCQVDSQVTMMFWYRQQPGQSLTLIATANQGSEATYESGFVIDKFPISRPNLTFSTLTVSNMSPEDSSIYLCSVEYSGANVLTFGAGSRLTVL.

The J gene is TRBJ2-7, the V gene TRBV30; D is undetermined. The CDR3 runs 14 residues. The germline CDR1 and CDR2 sequences are GTSNPN and SVGIG (reference sequence). The V end lost 0 bases, the J end lost 2 bases, and 11 bases lay between the germline ends. This CDR3 is CAWSVLRFTYEQYF. Written as DNA, the CDR3 is TGTGCCTGGAGTGTGCTCCGGTTCACCTACGAGCAGTACTTC.

The chain employs TRBV28 and TRBJ1-4, with 8 bases aligning to TRBD1. This CDR3 is built from 14 residues. J lost 2 bases, V lost 6 bases, and 2 bases had no gene match. Germline-derived CDR1 and CDR2 are MDHEN and SYDVKM. The CDR3 region is CASRQGATNEKLFF. The CDR3 nucleotides read TGTGCCAGCAGGCAGGGGGCGACTAATGAAAAACTGTTTTTT.

V and J are TRBV27 and TRBJ2-3; no reliable D call. The CDR3 totals 15 residues. The V end lost 3 bases, the J end lost 5 bases, and 15 bases lay between the germline ends. Germline CDR1 MNHEY, CDR2 SMNVEV (reference sequence). As DNA, the CDR3 is TGTGCCAGCAGTTTGGTTCCTGGAGCCAGAGATACGCAGTATTTT. Its translation: CASSLVPGARDTQYF.

This clone occurred once. The chain joins TRBV7-2 to TRBJ1-3; TRBD1 is a possible D gene (6 bases). This CDR3 region has 16 residues. The V end lost 2 bases, the J end lost 0 bases, and 11 bases lay between the germline ends. The germline V gene encodes CDR1 SGHTA and CDR2 FQGNSA. The CDR3: CASSLMQGSSGNTIYF. The CDR3 DNA reads as TGTGCCAGCAGCTTAATGCAGGGGAGCTCTGGAAACACCATATATTTT.

The V call is TRBV10-3, the J call TRBJ1-1; no reliable D call. The V end lost 7 bases, the J end lost 3 bases, and 12 bases lay between the germline ends. The CDR3 is made up of 13 amino acids. Germline V gene lookup returns CDR1 ENHRY and CDR2 SYGVKD. Here the CDR3 DNA reads TGTGCCATCAAACCGGATCCTGACACTGAAGCTTTCTTT. Amino acids: CAIKPDPDTEAFF.

The chain combines TRBV6-1 with TRBJ2-7, with 7 bases identical to TRBD1. V was clipped by 6 bases and J by 0 bases; unmatched bases: 5. Germline V gene sequence: CDR1 MNHNS, CDR2 SASEGT. This CDR3 contains 14 residues. Here the CDR3 reads CASRQGVSSYEQYF. As DNA, the CDR3 is TGTGCCAGCAGGCAGGGGGTCAGCTCCTACGAGCAGTACTTC.

The chain carries TRBV5-1 and TRBJ2-6; D might be TRBD2 (7 bases). CDR3 length: 19 amino acids. CDR1 is SGHRS, CDR2 YFSETQ, per germline. The ends were cut back, 0 bases at V and 0 bases at J, with 16 bases in the middle. The DNA of the CDR3 is TGCGCCAGCAGCTTGGCCCCCGGCGGGGGCTCCTCTGGGGCCAACGTCCTGACTTTC. Encoded protein: CASSLAPGGGSSGANVLTF.

This sequence joins TRBV27 and TRBJ1-2; 8 bases are a match to TRBD1. The junction had 7 bases not matched to a gene; V was cut back by 3 bases and J by 4 bases. The CDR3 loop spans 15 amino acids. Per the germline V gene, CDR1 is MNHEY and CDR2 is SMNVEV (reference sequence). CDR3 region: CASSFRGRKGYGYTF. The CDR3 DNA is TGTGCCAGCAGTTTCAGGGGGCGCAAGGGCTATGGCTACACCTTC.